A single sample gave rise to the 10 T cell receptor beta chains below, sequenced in a study of T cells in tumors after PD-1 blockade (dated by TCRdb to 2018 to 2020). The time point tag for this specimen amounts to: after anti-PD-1 therapy. Library preparation employed the immunoSEQ multiplex PCR assay. TCRdb mirrors the immuneACCESS table, restricted to in-frame sequences. Some clones are absent from its copies; in checked studies, under half trace to an unresolved V gene, and the reason for the others is unknown. For this sample there are about 25,000 clones; over 80% appear just once. Approximately 12% of the sample goes to the ten largest clones. The starting material was PBMCs, obtained after anti-PD-1 treatment. Receptor source: a human donor with basal cell carcinoma.

J is TRBJ2-5 and V is TRBV5-8; TRBD1 is a possible D gene (6 bases). V was clipped by 0 bases and J by 5 bases, with 14 bases between them. Germline V CDR1 and CDR2: SGHTS, YDEGEE. CDR3 length: 15 amino acids. DNA of the CDR3: TGTGCCAGCAGCTTGGCCATCAGGGGAGAGGAGACCCAGTACTTC. Translation gives CASSLAIRGEETQYF. Looking up the rest from reference TRBV5-8 and TRBJ2-5 gives the full variable domain: EAGVTQSPTHLIKTRGQQATLRCSPISGHTSVYWYQQALGLGLQFLLWYDEGEERNRGNFPPRFSGRQFPNYSSELNVNALELEDSALYLCASSLAIRGEETQYFGPGTRLLVL.

The chain joins TRBV6-5 to TRBJ1-1; 7 bases agree with TRBD1. The germline CDR1 and CDR2 sequences are MNHEY and SVGAGI. The CDR3 has 14 residues. The V gene end was trimmed by 8 bases and the J gene end by 1 base; junction bases not matched to a gene: 7. The CDR3 coding sequence is TGTGCCAGCGGACGATCAGGGGGGAACACTGAAGCTTTCTTT. The encoded protein is CASGRSGGNTEAFF.

V and J are TRBV30 and TRBJ2-1; perhaps TRBD2 as D (5 bases). This CDR3 is built from 14 residues. Germline CDR1 GTSNPN, CDR2 SVGIG (reference sequence). The germline V and J ends were trimmed by 8 bases and 6 bases, with 20 bases remaining between them. CDR3 protein: CAHSGLPPLNEQFF. DNA of the CDR3: TGTGCCCACTCGGGGTTGCCCCCACTCAATGAGCAGTTCTTC.

In DNA form, the CDR3 reads TGTGCCAGCAGCCCCTCCCTAGCGGGGGGACAAGAGACCCAGTACTTC. Translating it yields CASSPSLAGGQETQYF. V gene TRBV2 combines with J gene TRBJ2-5, with 11 bases identical to TRBD2. The CDR3 has 16 amino acids. Germline-derived CDR1 and CDR2 are SNHLY and FYNNEI. The J segment lost 2 bases and the V segment lost 6 bases, leaving 8 bases of the junction unmatched.

The chain recombines TRBV19 with TRBJ2-4; D may match TRBD1 or TRBD2 (5 bases each). The CDR3 runs to 14 residues. Germline CDR1 and CDR2: LNHDA and SQIVND (reference sequence). Deletions cut 4 bases from V and 7 bases from J, with 14 bases between. Here the CDR3 DNA reads TGTGCCAGTAGTACCGGGGACGTACGGAACATTCAGTACTTC. This codes for CASSTGDVRNIQYF.

This chain connects TRBV6-5 to TRBJ2-5; TRBD1 agrees at 8 bases. CDR1 and CDR2 (germline): MNHEY, SVGAGI. This CDR3 spans 12 amino acids. Trimming cost V 9 bases and J 4 bases; bases outside gene matches: 4. In DNA form, the CDR3 reads TGTGCCAGTCGACAGGGGAGAGAGACCCAGTACTTC. Its translation: CASRQGRETQYF.

This clone has just a few counts. The chain uses TRBV5-4 and TRBJ1-6, with 8 bases that match TRBD1. CDR3 length: 15 amino acids. Germline V gene lookup returns CDR1 SGHNT and CDR2 YYREEE (reference sequence). Trimming cost V 4 bases and J 9 bases; bases outside gene matches: 9. As DNA, the CDR3 is TGTGCCAGCAGCCCAGGGACAGGAGCCGGTTCACCCCTCCACTTT. Protein: CASSPGTGAGSPLHF.

The V call is TRBV13, the J call TRBJ1-5; 7 nucleotides match TRBD1. Germline V CDR1 and CDR2: PRHDT, FYEKMQ (reference sequence). The CDR3 spans 15 residues. V lost 2 bases, J lost 2 bases, and 3 bases stayed unmatched. CDR3 residues: CASSLRGPGNQPQHF. The CDR3 DNA is TGTGCCAGCAGCTTAAGGGGGCCGGGCAATCAGCCCCAGCATTTT.

The chain has TRBV19 and TRBJ2-5, with 7 bases matching TRBD1. V was pared by 5 bases and J by 3 bases, with 6 bases of the junction left unmatched. The CDR3 is made up of 14 amino acids. Per germline, CDR1 LNHDA and CDR2 SQIVND (reference sequence). The CDR3 DNA reads TGTGCCAGTAGTGTACAGGGGTGGGAAGAGACCCAGTACTTC. Translated, it gives CASSVQGWEETQYF.

CDR3 sequence: CASSGREATNEKLFF. CDR3 DNA sequence: TGTGCCAGCAGTGGTAGGGAGGCAACTAATGAAAAACTGTTTTTT. The genes are TRBV2 and TRBJ1-4; D is undetermined. With 4 bases removed from V and 0 bases from J, the gap between germline ends came to 9 bases. Germline assignment: CDR1 SNHLY and CDR2 FYNNEI. CDR3 size: 15 residues.